The clone carrying this T cell receptor beta chain has a handful of counts. Its antigen is currently unknown. The CDR3 consists of 13 residues. Trimming took 4 bases from V and 3 from J; bases not matched to a gene: 0. The making of cDNA relied on 5'RACE with 10-nucleotide random UMIs. From the 5' RACE reads, TCRdb called clonotypes with MiXCR, one entry per CDR3 protein. The sample has about 31,000 distinct CDR3 sequences; about an eighth are singletons. The data belong to a study of neurological immune-mediated disorders. Whole-study results and caveats: HTLV-1-associated myelopathy had the most TCR clonal expansion, and multiple sclerosis had the least, less than healthy controls. No expanded-clone CDR3 amino acid sequence recurred across subjects, suggesting private TCR-beta repertoires.

Time point: technical triplicate 2. The sorted libraries were prepared using around 910,000 CD4+ or CD8+ T cells that had themselves been sorted. The sequencing input was CD4+ T cells from blood. This TCR came from a female donor with HTLV-1-associated myelopathy (HAM/TSP). The chain joins TRBV12-3 or TRBV12-4 to TRBJ2-4, with 7 positions matching TRBD1. CDR3 sequence: CASSWDSKNIQYF. The CDR3 DNA sequence: TGTGCCAGCAGTTGGGACAGCAAAAACATTCAGTACTTC.